This passage covers 21 T cell receptor beta chains from one sample sequenced in a study of T cell responses to AZD1222 COVID-19 vaccine. Generated by immunoSEQ multiplex PCR, the TCRdb table keeps only in-frame clones and is missing some. The sample records 150,000 to 200,000 clones, 90% to 95% being singletons. The sample was peripheral blood, taken 28 days after the second dose of the MenACWY control vaccine. These receptors originate from an adult who received the MenACWY meningococcal vaccine as a control.

The chain couples TRBV19 to TRBJ1-4; no firm D call. CDR3 length equals 13 residues. The germline gives CDR1 LNHDA, CDR2 SQIVND (reference sequence). The V end was cut by 5 bases, the J end by 5 bases, with 9 bases between. The CDR3 protein is CASSRNLNEKLFF. The CDR3 bases are TGTGCCAGTAGTCGTAATTTGAATGAAAAACTGTTTTTT.

This rearrangement joins TRBV19 to TRBJ1-3; the D is unclear. There are 15 residues in the CDR3. The V end lost 2 bases, the J end lost 0 bases, and 8 bases lay between the germline ends. In germline, CDR1 is LNHDA, CDR2 SQIVND (reference sequence). The CDR3 region has the DNA TGTGCCAGTAGTATATTCCGGAGCTCTGGAAACACCATATATTTT. Protein sequence: CASSIFRSSGNTIYF.

The CDR3 coding sequence is TGTGCCAGCAGACAGCACTATGGCTACACCTTC. It specifies CASRQHYGYTF. This rearrangement joins TRBV28 to TRBJ1-2; D gene ambiguous. Per the germline V gene, CDR1 is MDHEN and CDR2 is SYDVKM. This CDR3 spans 11 amino acids. V was shortened by 6 bases and J by 3 bases, with 5 bases between the two germline ends.

V is TRBV4-1 and J is TRBJ2-2; 10 bases fit TRBD2. The CDR3 extends over 19 amino acids. Germline CDR1 is MGHRA and CDR2 is YSYEKL. The ends lost 5 bases at V and 4 bases at J; junction bases unmatched: 16. The CDR3 sequence is CASSGIASGGLVGTGELFF. As DNA, the CDR3 is TGCGCCAGCAGCGGAATCGCTAGCGGGGGCTTGGTCGGCACCGGGGAGCTGTTTTTT.

This clone showed up just once. This sequence joins TRBV30 and TRBJ2-7, with a tentative D call TRBD1 (6 bases). This CDR3 is 14 amino acids long. The V and J ends lost 6 bases and 2 bases respectively, with 17 bases between them. Per the germline V gene, CDR1 is GTSNPN and CDR2 is SVGIG (reference sequence). CDR3 sequence reads: CACRLQGRTYEQYF. The CDR3 nucleotides are TGTGCCTGCCGTTTACAGGGTCGAACCTACGAGCAGTACTTC.

The chain carries TRBV28 and TRBJ1-1; D perhaps matches TRBD1 (6 bases). V lost 5 bases and J lost 1, with 14 bases in between. Looked up from germline, CDR1 is MDHEN and CDR2 is SYDVKM. This CDR3 has 15 residues. The DNA for the CDR3 is TGTGCCAGCAGTCACCGGGACACTCGGAACACTGAAGCTTTCTTT. The encoded protein is CASSHRDTRNTEAFF.

The rearrangement joins TRBV18 to TRBJ1-5; no reliable D call. In germline, CDR1 is KGHSH, CDR2 LQKENI. The CDR3 covers 13 residues. V gave up 7 bases and J gave up 3 bases, with 10 bases separating them. DNA of the CDR3: TGTGCCAGCTTCGGAGACCTCAATCAGCCCCAGCATTTT. Its protein product is CASFGDLNQPQHF.

This chain joins TRBV28 and TRBJ2-5; D is unresolved. Germline lookup yields CDR1 MDHEN and CDR2 SYDVKM. Trimming cost V 6 bases and J 7 bases, with 12 bases left between them. The length of the CDR3 is 12 residues. Here the CDR3 DNA reads TGTGCCAGCAGCTTAGGGTTAAGGACCCAGTACTTC. This translates into CASSLGLRTQYF. The full variable domain, in which reference TRBV28 and TRBJ2-5 provide the parts outside the CDR3, is DVKVTQSSRYLVKRTGEKVFLECVQDMDHENMFWYRQDPGLGLRLIYFSYDVKMKEKGDIPEGYSVSREKKERFSLILESASTNQTSMYLCASSLGLRTQYFGPGTRLLVL.

The chain combines TRBV7-2 with TRBJ1-1; 9 nucleotides match TRBD1. Germline V gives CDR1 SGHTA, CDR2 FQGNSA. V lost 6 bases, J lost 8 bases, and 7 bases stayed unmatched. The CDR3 contains 13 residues. The CDR3 loop reads CASRLTGGREAFF. The CDR3 DNA reads TGTGCCAGCAGACTAACAGGGGGCAGAGAAGCTTTCTTT.

This clone was seen a handful of times. J is TRBJ2-3 and V is TRBV30; D perhaps matches TRBD2 (6 bases). The germline V and J ends were trimmed by 1 base and 6 bases, with 8 bases remaining between them. This CDR3 has 12 residues. Germline assignment: CDR1 GTSNPN and CDR2 SVGIG (reference sequence). DNA of the CDR3: TGTGCCTGGAGTGAAGGGAGGGATACGCAGTATTTT. Encoded protein: CAWSEGRDTQYF.

V is TRBV6-5 and J is TRBJ1-1; D unresolved. CDR3 length: 15 amino acids. Germline V gene data show CDR1 as MNHEY and CDR2 as SVGAGI. Trimming removed 6 bases at V and 0 bases at J, with 14 bases between. CDR3 sequence reads: CASRRDASLNTEAFF. The CDR3 DNA reads TGTGCCAGCAGACGAGATGCCTCCTTGAACACTGAAGCTTTCTTT.

This clone was counted a single time. The chain links TRBV6-5 to TRBJ2-1, with 8 bases that match TRBD2. Germline-derived CDR1 and CDR2 are MNHEY and SVGAGI. The CDR3 has 15 residues. Trimming at V came to 6 bases and at J to 8 bases, leaving 12 bases not matched to a gene. CDR3 in DNA: TGTGCCAGCAGCCGGGGGGGAACTAGTGGCTATGAGCAGTTCTTC. This gives the protein CASSRGGTSGYEQFF.

The chain employs TRBV10-1 and TRBJ2-2, with TRBD1 matching over 8 bases. The CDR3 is made up of 14 amino acids. Germline V lookup: CDR1 WNHNN, CDR2 SYGVQD (reference sequence). Trimming at V came to 8 bases and at J to 3 bases, leaving 5 bases not matched to a gene. The CDR3 bases are TGCGCCAGCCAGACAGGGGAGGACACCGGGGAGCTGTTTTTT. This codes for CASQTGEDTGELFF.

The chain uses TRBV29-1 and TRBJ1-2, with 9 bases that match TRBD1. The V gene end was trimmed by 4 bases and the J gene end by 8 bases; junction bases not matched to a gene: 2. Germline loops: CDR1 SQVTM, CDR2 ANQGSEA. This CDR3 has 11 amino acids. As DNA, the CDR3 is TGCAGCGTTGGGACAGGGGACGGCTACACCTTC. It yields the protein CSVGTGDGYTF.

This clone was seen a few times. The chain joins TRBV6-5 to TRBJ1-4; no clear D gene. V was pared by 0 bases and J by 8 bases, with 13 bases between. Germline assignment: CDR1 MNHEY and CDR2 SVGAGI. The length of the CDR3 is 15 residues. CDR3 bases: TGTGCCAGCAGTTACTCGACACGACCGAGGGAAAAACTGTTTTTT. Encoded protein: CASSYSTRPREKLFF.

The V and J genes are TRBV13 and TRBJ1-6; 9 bases agree with TRBD1. CDR3 size: 16 residues. Germline V gene data show CDR1 as PRHDT and CDR2 as FYEKMQ (reference sequence). V dropped 2 bases and J dropped 6; count of bases not matched to a gene: 5. The CDR3 sequence is CASSLRRDRANSPLHF. CDR3 coding DNA: TGTGCCAGCAGCTTAAGAAGGGACAGGGCTAATTCACCCCTCCACTTT.

The chain carries TRBV7-3 and TRBJ1-1; 7 bases align to TRBD1. V was pared by 5 bases and J by 2 bases, with 8 bases of the junction left unmatched. CDR1 is SGHTA, CDR2 FQGTGA, per germline. There are 15 residues in the CDR3. The CDR3 reads CASSPTGQTNTEAFF. The CDR3 DNA follows: TGTGCCAGCAGCCCAACGGGACAGACAAACACTGAAGCTTTCTTT. Using reference TRBV7-3 and TRBJ1-1 for the parts outside the CDR3, the full variable domain is GAGVSQTPSNKVTEKGKYVELRCDPISGHTALYWYRQSLGQGPEFLIYFQGTGAADDSGLPNDRFFAVRPEGSVSTLKIQRTERGDSAVYLCASSPTGQTNTEAFFGQGTRLTVV.

V usage is TRBV1 and J usage is TRBJ1-4; TRBD1 is the table's D call, not checked against the DNA. TRBV1 is an annotated pseudogene. The CDR3 extends over 18 amino acids. The CDR3: CTSSLFLIWTGPNEKLFF. DNA for the CDR3: TGCACCAGCAGCCTATTCCTGATCTGGACAGGGCCTAATGAAAAACTGTTTTTT.

The chain has TRBV5-4 and TRBJ2-3, with 13 bases identical to TRBD2. The CDR3 totals 15 residues. Germline CDR1 and CDR2: SGHNT and YYREEE (reference sequence). V dropped 3 bases and J dropped 7; count of bases not matched to a gene: 5. CDR3 sequence reads: CASSSGLAGANTQYF. The CDR3 nucleotides are TGTGCCAGCAGCTCAGGACTAGCGGGGGCCAATACGCAGTATTTT.

The V gene is TRBV7-2, the J gene TRBJ2-1; D is unclear. Germline loops: CDR1 SGHTA, CDR2 FQGNSA. The ends were cut back, 5 bases at V and 1 base at J, with 9 bases in the middle. CDR3 length: 14 residues. For the CDR3, the DNA is TGTGCCAGCAGCCCCTCGCGTTCCTACAATGAGCAGTTCTTC. It encodes CASSPSRSYNEQFF.

Here the CDR3 reads CASSYLRDTGELFF. CDR3 sequence (DNA): TGTGCCAGCAGTTACCTGAGGGACACCGGGGAGCTGTTTTTT. This chain links TRBV6-6 with TRBJ2-2, with TRBD2 as a possible D gene (5 bases). Trimming shortened V by 2 bases and J by 3 bases, and 7 bases separated the two germline ends. CDR3 size: 14 residues. From germline, CDR1 is MNHNY and CDR2 SVGAGI (reference sequence).